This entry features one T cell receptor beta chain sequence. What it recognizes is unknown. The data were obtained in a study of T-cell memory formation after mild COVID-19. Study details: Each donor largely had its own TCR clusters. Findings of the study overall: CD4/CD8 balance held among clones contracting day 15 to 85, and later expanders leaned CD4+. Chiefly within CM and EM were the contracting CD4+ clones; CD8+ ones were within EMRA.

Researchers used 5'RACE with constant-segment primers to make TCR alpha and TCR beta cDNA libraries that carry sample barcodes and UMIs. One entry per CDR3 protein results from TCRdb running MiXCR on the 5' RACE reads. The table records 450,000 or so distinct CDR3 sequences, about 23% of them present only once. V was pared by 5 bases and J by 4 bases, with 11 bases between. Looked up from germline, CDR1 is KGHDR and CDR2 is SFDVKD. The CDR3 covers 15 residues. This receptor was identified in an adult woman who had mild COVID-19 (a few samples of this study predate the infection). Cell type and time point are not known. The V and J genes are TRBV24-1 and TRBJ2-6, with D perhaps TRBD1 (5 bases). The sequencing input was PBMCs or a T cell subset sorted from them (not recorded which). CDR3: CATSAPGSGANVLTF. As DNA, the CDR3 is TGTGCCACCAGTGCCCCAGGGTCCGGGGCCAACGTCCTGACTTTC.